One sample yielded the 27 T cell receptor beta chains listed below, sequenced in a study of control samples from healthy donors and cancer patients. Method: immunoSEQ multiplex PCR; TCRdb's copy keeps in-frame clones and lacks some. Here the sample spans about 160,000 clones, around 90% being singletons. The sequenced material came from blood. These TCRs come from a man aged 25-45 years in good health.

The V and J genes are TRBV6-4 and TRBJ2-3, with TRBD2 as a possible D gene (6 bases). Trimming took off 5 bases at V and 2 bases at J, with 14 bases between the two ends. The CDR3 is 15 amino acids. The germline V gene encodes CDR1 MRHNA and CDR2 SNTAGT. CDR3 loop: CASSPRDSYTDTQYF. CDR3 bases: TGTGCCAGCAGTCCTCGGGACTCTTACACAGATACGCAGTATTTT.

V is TRBV28 and J is TRBJ1-5; TRBD1 agrees at 10 bases. Germline V gene data show CDR1 as MDHEN and CDR2 as SYDVKM. CDR3 length equals 15 residues. V was pared by 5 bases and J by 4 bases, with 5 bases of the junction left unmatched. The CDR3, as DNA: TGTGCCAGCAGTACACCGGGACAGGGGAATCAGCCCCAGCATTTT. Its protein product is CASSTPGQGNQPQHF.

This chain links TRBV5-8 with TRBJ1-1; 8 positions agree with TRBD1. The V and J ends lost 4 bases and 5 bases, in that order; junction bases with no gene match: 7. Germline loops: CDR1 SGHTS, CDR2 YDEGEE. CDR3 size: 14 residues. The CDR3 region has the DNA TGTGCCAGCAGCGGCCGGACAGGGTGGACTGAAGCTTTCTTT. This sequence encodes CASSGRTGWTEAFF.

The chain uses TRBV27 and TRBJ2-4; 9 bases map to TRBD1. Germline V gene lookup returns CDR1 MNHEY and CDR2 SMNVEV (reference sequence). The CDR3 extends over 19 amino acids. V shed 5 bases, J shed 2 bases, and the junction held 16 bases outside the gene matches. The CDR3 protein is CASSPQGARFRGTKNIQYF. CDR3 bases: TGTGCCAGCAGTCCACAGGGGGCGCGTTTTAGGGGAACCAAAAACATTCAGTACTTC.

V is TRBV5-1 and J is TRBJ2-3; D ambiguous. Germline CDR1 is SGHRS and CDR2 is YFSETQ. The CDR3 has 13 amino acids. Trimming pared 3 bases from V and 5 bases from J, leaving 10 bases between. CDR3 bases: TGCGCCAGCAGCTCCCCAGGATTAGATACGCAGTATTTT. Translation: CASSSPGLDTQYF.

The chain employs TRBV9 and TRBJ1-2; perhaps TRBD1 as D (6 bases). This CDR3 has 16 residues. Trimming took off 0 bases at V and 8 bases at J, with 20 bases between the two ends. Per germline, CDR1 SGDLS and CDR2 YYNGEE. The DNA for the CDR3 is TGTGCCAGCAGCGTAGGGACAGACTACGGAATGGGGGGCTACACCTTC. Translated: CASSVGTDYGMGGYTF.

The rearrangement links TRBV10-3 to TRBJ2-7; 8 bases line up with TRBD1. The CDR3 runs 14 residues. Trimming at V came to 8 bases and at J to 2 bases, leaving 8 bases not matched to a gene. CDR1 and CDR2 (germline): ENHRY, SYGVKD. CDR3 DNA sequence: TGTGCCATCGCCGCGCGGACAGGGCCCTACGAGCAGTACTTC. Translated: CAIAARTGPYEQYF.

The V call is TRBV27, the J call TRBJ2-1; perhaps TRBD2 as D (7 bases). Trimming took 3 bases from V and 9 from J, leaving 15 bases between them. Germline V lookup: CDR1 MNHEY, CDR2 SMNVEV (reference sequence). The CDR3 has 14 amino acids. For the CDR3, the DNA is TGTGCCAGCAGTTTGAACCTAGGGGGGGCTGAGCAGTTCTTC. Its protein product is CASSLNLGGAEQFF.

This chain connects TRBV4-2 to TRBJ2-1; 8 bases align to TRBD1. The CDR3 length is 16 residues. Losses at the gene ends were 1 base for V and 5 bases for J; bases not matched to a gene: 7. Germline loops: CDR1 LGHNA, CDR2 YNFKEQ. This CDR3 is CASSQVFTGGNNEQFF. CDR3 sequence (DNA): TGTGCCAGCAGCCAAGTTTTTACAGGGGGTAACAATGAGCAGTTCTTC.

The chain combines TRBV29-1 with TRBJ1-1; weak D call: TRBD1 (5 bases). The germline V gene has CDR1 SQVTM and CDR2 ANQGSEA. The germline V and J ends were trimmed by 6 bases and 5 bases, with 13 bases remaining between them. This CDR3 has 12 amino acids. The CDR3 spells CSVRVTSTEAFF. The CDR3 bases are TGCAGCGTCAGGGTGACCTCGACTGAAGCTTTCTTT.

The chain is built from TRBV6-5 and TRBJ1-1, with a possible D match to TRBD1 (5 bases). V lost 0 bases and J lost 4, with 12 bases in between. CDR3 length: 15 amino acids. Germline loops: CDR1 MNHEY, CDR2 SVGAGI. CDR3 nucleotide sequence: TGTGCCAGCAGTTACTCCAGGGTAATTGGCACTGAAGCTTTCTTT. Amino acids: CASSYSRVIGTEAFF.

The chain carries TRBV9 and TRBJ2-1, with D tentatively TRBD1 (6 bases). The CDR3 contains 12 residues. V was trimmed by 5 bases and J by 6 bases, leaving 9 bases between them. Germline V gives CDR1 SGDLS, CDR2 YYNGEE. The CDR3 nucleotides read TGTGCCAGCAGTACAGGGACCAATGAGCAGTTCTTC. Residues: CASSTGTNEQFF.

The chain links TRBV2 to TRBJ2-2; D possibly uses TRBD1 or TRBD2 (6 bases each). Between the trimmed V and J ends, which lost 4 bases and 0 bases, there was a span of 18 bases. The germline V gene encodes CDR1 SNHLY and CDR2 FYNNEI. The CDR3 extends over 18 amino acids. Here the CDR3 DNA reads TGTGCCAGCAGTGTGAGGGGGACTGGCAGTACGAACACCGGGGAGCTGTTTTTT. As protein: CASSVRGTGSTNTGELFF.

CDR3 coding DNA: TGTGCCAGTAGTATAGAGTTGCAGCAGGATAACTATGGCTACACCTTC. Translation gives CASSIELQQDNYGYTF. V is TRBV19 and J is TRBJ1-2; D unresolved. Germline values: CDR1 LNHDA, CDR2 SQIVND (reference sequence). Trimming removed 0 bases at V and 1 base at J, with 12 bases between. The CDR3 is made up of 16 amino acids.

The rearrangement links TRBV7-2 to TRBJ2-2; D gene ambiguous. Germline CDR1 is SGHTA and CDR2 is FQGNSA. The CDR3 extends over 15 amino acids. V lost 5 bases, J lost 3 bases, and 13 bases lay in between. The CDR3 region is CASSVVGRDTGELFF. Here the CDR3 DNA reads TGTGCCAGCAGCGTAGTGGGAAGGGACACCGGGGAGCTGTTTTTT.

V usage is TRBV6-5 and J usage is TRBJ2-1, with TRBD2 as a possible D gene (7 bases). Trimming stripped 7 bases from V and 7 bases from J, with 20 bases between. Per germline, CDR1 MNHEY and CDR2 SVGAGI. The CDR3 has 15 residues. CDR3 DNA sequence: TGTGCCAGCACCCAGAAGGGGGGGCCCGTGAATGAGCAGTTCTTC. Its translation is CASTQKGGPVNEQFF.

The chain joins TRBV6-6 to TRBJ1-2, with 7 nucleotides matching TRBD1. The V segment lost 4 bases and the J segment 6 bases; nucleotides outside the gene matches: 8. CDR1 is MNHNY, CDR2 SVGAGI, per germline (reference sequence). CDR3 length equals 14 residues. The CDR3 sequence: CASSFGQATDGYTF. In DNA form, the CDR3 reads TGTGCCAGCAGTTTCGGACAGGCGACGGATGGCTACACCTTC.

The rearrangement joins TRBV6-5 to TRBJ1-6, with TRBD1 as a possible D gene (6 bases). The germline V and J ends were trimmed by 6 bases and 6 bases, with 12 bases remaining between them. Germline V gene sequence: CDR1 MNHEY, CDR2 SVGAGI. There are 14 residues in the CDR3. This CDR3 reads CASRSTGTNSPLHF. CDR3 DNA sequence: TGTGCCAGCAGATCGACAGGCACTAATTCACCCCTCCACTTT.

This rearrangement joins TRBV5-4 to TRBJ2-7, with 8 bases lining up with TRBD1. This CDR3 spans 15 amino acids. Germline assignment: CDR1 SGHNT and CDR2 YYREEE (reference sequence). With V trimmed by 2 bases and J by 6 bases, 10 bases remained unmatched. The CDR3 region is CASSFPSDRAGEQYF. As DNA, the CDR3 is TGTGCCAGCAGCTTCCCCTCGGACAGGGCGGGCGAGCAGTACTTC. Full variable domain (missing parts from reference TRBV5-4 and TRBJ2-7): ETGVTQSPTHLIKTRGQQVTLRCSSQSGHNTVSWYQQALGQGPQFIFQYYREEENGRGNFPPRFSGLQFPNYSSELNVNALELDDSALYLCASSFPSDRAGEQYFGPGTRLTVT.

In nucleotides, the CDR3 is TGCGCCAGCAGCCAAGTTGGGGGATTCAACAATGAGCAGTTCTTC. Amino acids: CASSQVGGFNNEQFF. This chain joins TRBV4-3 and TRBJ2-1, with D perhaps matching TRBD1 or TRBD2 (5 bases each). The CDR3 is made up of 15 amino acids. The V end lost 1 base, the J end lost 5 bases, and 12 bases lay between the germline ends. The germline V gene encodes CDR1 LGHNA and CDR2 YSLEER.

The CDR3 coding sequence is TGTGCCACCCGCATGGAAAGTTCCTACAATGAGCAGTTCTTC. Translation: CATRMESSYNEQFF. The rearrangement uses TRBV6-5 and TRBJ2-1; the D is unclear. V was trimmed by 10 bases and J by 1 base, leaving 14 bases between them. The germline CDR1 and CDR2 sequences are MNHEY and SVGAGI. CDR3 size: 14 residues.

This clone was counted between two and nine times. The chain is built from TRBV24-1 and TRBJ1-5; 7 bases are shared with TRBD1. Losses at the gene ends were 4 bases for V and 7 bases for J; bases not matched to a gene: 6. The CDR3 has 14 amino acids. The germline CDR1 and CDR2 sequences are KGHDR and SFDVKD. For the CDR3, the DNA is TGTGCCACCAGTGACCAGGACAGGCTACAGCCCCAGCATTTT. Translation: CATSDQDRLQPQHF.

The V and J genes are TRBV20-1 and TRBJ1-2; 9 positions agree with TRBD1. The germline gives CDR1 DFQATT, CDR2 SNEGSKA (reference sequence). The CDR3 contains 13 residues. V lost 3 bases to trimming and J lost 7 bases; unmatched junction nucleotides: 6. Here the CDR3 DNA reads TGCAGTGCTAGTGGAGACAGGGGGTCTGGCTACACCTTC. Translated: CSASGDRGSGYTF.

This rearrangement joins TRBV28 to TRBJ1-5; D unclear. Trimming removed 11 bases at V and 1 base at J, with 21 bases between. The CDR3 has 16 residues. The germline gives CDR1 MDHEN, CDR2 SYDVKM. As DNA, the CDR3 is TGTGCCCTCCAGCGCGGTTCAAGTAGGAGCAATCAGCCCCAGCATTTT. Encoded protein: CALQRGSSRSNQPQHF. Variable domain in full (rest from reference TRBV28 and TRBJ1-5): DVKVTQSSRYLVKRTGEKVFLECVQDMDHENMFWYRQDPGLGLRLIYFSYDVKMKEKGDIPEGYSVSREKKERFSLILESASTNQTSMYLCALQRGSSRSNQPQHFGDGTRLSIL.

CDR3 sequence reads: CASSYRQGAGQPQHF. CDR3 in DNA: TGTGCCAGCAGCTACAGACAGGGGGCGGGTCAGCCCCAGCATTTT. The chain uses TRBV7-2 and TRBJ1-5; 10 bases are shared with TRBD1. The CDR3 is 15 residues long. V lost 4 bases, J lost 6 bases, and 6 bases stayed unmatched. Germline CDR1 SGHTA, CDR2 FQGNSA.

This clone was seen only once. CDR3: CASKGDALSEKLFF. In nucleotides, the CDR3 is TGCGCCAGCAAAGGGGACGCTCTTAGTGAAAAACTGTTTTTT. The V call is TRBV10-2, the J call TRBJ1-4, with D possibly being TRBD1 (5 bases). V was clipped by 7 bases and J by 7 bases, with 16 bases between them. Looked up from germline, CDR1 is WSHSY and CDR2 is SAAADI. This CDR3 is 14 amino acids long.

The CDR3: CASAPQRGGGNTIYF. DNA of the CDR3: TGTGCCAGCGCCCCACAGAGGGGTGGCGGAAACACCATATATTTT. The rearrangement joins TRBV28 to TRBJ1-3, with D perhaps matching TRBD1 (5 bases). Germline V CDR1 and CDR2: MDHEN, SYDVKM. V dropped 8 bases and J dropped 4 bases, with 18 bases sitting between them. The CDR3 has 15 residues.